The next 25 T cell receptor beta chains were all read from a single sample in a study of Ad26.COV2.S vaccination and SARS-CoV-2 variants. Treatment in this sample: about 20 received Ad26.COV2.S at low or high dose, single or two shots; a few received placebo; per-sample allocation not given. Specimens were obtained on day 63 following the first vaccine or placebo injection. The protocol was immunoSEQ multiplex PCR, while the TCRdb copy is restricted to in-frame clones and leaves out a portion. The sample lists some 330,000 clones; around 90% were seen once. The specimen was peripheral blood, collected in a trial of Ad26.COV2.S vaccine versus placebo. The receptors were gathered from a person between 18 and 60 years old who received the Ad26.COV2.S COVID-19 vaccine or a placebo.

The rearrangement uses TRBV7-2 and TRBJ1-5; a weak D match, TRBD1 (5 bases). Germline CDR1 SGHTA, CDR2 FQGNSA. The CDR3 is made up of 13 amino acids. The V and J ends lost 0 bases and 6 bases respectively, with 6 bases between them. CDR3 bases: TGTGCCAGCAGCTTAGCAGGGACTCAGCCCCAGCATTTT. Its translation is CASSLAGTQPQHF.

The chain employs TRBV5-4 and TRBJ1-5, with D perhaps TRBD1 (5 bases). CDR1 and CDR2 (germline): SGHNT, YYREEE (reference sequence). Between the trimmed V and J ends, which lost 0 bases and 2 bases, there was a span of 6 bases. The CDR3 totals 14 residues. The CDR3 nucleotides are TGTGCCAGCAGCTTGGGGGGGGGCAATCAGCCCCAGCATTTT. Translation gives CASSLGGGNQPQHF.

V gene TRBV29-1 combines with J gene TRBJ1-2; D gene ambiguous. V lost 4 bases and J 7 bases, leaving 10 bases between the germline ends. Germline V CDR1 and CDR2: SQVTM, ANQGSEA. The CDR3 spans 11 residues. CDR3 DNA: TGCAGCGTTGGAGAAGGGTTTGGCTACACCTTC. It yields the protein CSVGEGFGYTF.

The chain joins TRBV7-9 to TRBJ1-3; D unresolved. Germline CDR1 and CDR2: SEHNR and FQNEAQ (reference sequence). V shed 1 base and J shed 0 bases, with 13 bases lying between them. CDR3 size: 17 residues. In DNA form, the CDR3 reads TGTGCCAGCAGCTTAGGGATCCAATCCTCCTCTGGAAACACCATATATTTT. Amino acid sequence: CASSLGIQSSSGNTIYF.

The rearrangement links TRBV6-5 to TRBJ1-1, with D perhaps matching TRBD1 (6 bases). The CDR3 covers 13 residues. From germline, CDR1 is MNHEY and CDR2 SVGAGI. The V and J ends lost 4 bases and 5 bases respectively, with 11 bases between them. CDR3 coding DNA: TGTGCCAGCAGTTTAACAGGGCGGACTGAAGCTTTCTTT. This encodes CASSLTGRTEAFF.

The chain links TRBV29-1 to TRBJ2-1; 14 bases align to TRBD2. This CDR3 spans 14 amino acids. Germline trimming cut 3 bases from V and 9 bases from J; bases unmatched to any gene: 4. Germline V gene sequence: CDR1 SQVTM, CDR2 ANQGSEA. The DNA for the CDR3 is TGCAGCGTTGAGGGACTAGCGGGAGCAGGTGAGCAGTTCTTC. Translation: CSVEGLAGAGEQFF.

The CDR3 is CASSTPGRGRYEQYF. The DNA for the CDR3 is TGTGCCAGTAGTACCCCCGGCAGGGGCCGCTACGAGCAGTACTTC. The chain uses TRBV19 and TRBJ2-7; weak D call: TRBD1 (6 bases). Germline lookup yields CDR1 LNHDA and CDR2 SQIVND (reference sequence). CDR3 length: 15 amino acids. V shed 4 bases and J shed 3 bases, with 16 bases lying between them.

The rearrangement joins TRBV3-1 (or the pseudogene TRBV3-2) to TRBJ2-7; a weak D match, TRBD1 (6 bases). V lost 4 bases and J lost 3, with 10 bases in between. The CDR3 runs 13 residues. Germline V lookup: CDR1 LGHDT, CDR2 YNNKEL (reference sequence). DNA for the CDR3: TGTGCCAGCAGCCGGGACATAAACTACGAGCAGTACTTC. Protein sequence: CASSRDINYEQYF.

The chain recombines TRBV5-1 with TRBJ2-5; D uncertain. The CDR3 consists of 13 residues. V shed 3 bases and J shed 2 bases, with 8 bases lying between them. Looked up from germline, CDR1 is SGHRS and CDR2 is YFSETQ. The CDR3 DNA reads TGCGCCAGCAGCTGGGAAGGACAAGAGACCCAGTACTTC. It codes for CASSWEGQETQYF.

This chain connects TRBV7-2 to TRBJ1-1, with D unresolved. CDR3 size: 14 residues. CDR1 and CDR2 from the germline V gene are SGHTA and FQGNSA. The V and J ends lost 3 bases and 1 base respectively, with 9 bases between them. The CDR3, as DNA: TGTGCCAGCAGCTTGAGGGTACCGAACACTGAAGCTTTCTTT. Amino acids: CASSLRVPNTEAFF.

J is TRBJ1-1 and V is TRBV7-6, with D perhaps matching TRBD1 (6 bases). V lost 4 bases and J 1 base, leaving 13 bases between the germline ends. This CDR3 is built from 15 residues. Germline CDR1 is SGHVS and CDR2 is FNYEAQ. CDR3 amino acids: CASSSPDSPNTEAFF. CDR3 nucleotide sequence: TGTGCCAGCAGCTCGCCGGACAGTCCGAACACTGAAGCTTTCTTT.

In its sample, this clone was seen once. The chain carries TRBV6-5 and TRBJ2-7, with TRBD1 as a possible D gene (6 bases). Per germline, CDR1 MNHEY and CDR2 SVGAGI. The CDR3 loop spans 14 amino acids. Trimming pared 6 bases from V and 3 bases from J, leaving 15 bases between. Here the CDR3 reads CASRTGYPNYEQYF. As DNA, the CDR3 is TGTGCCAGCAGAACAGGGTACCCCAACTACGAGCAGTACTTC.

CDR3 in amino acids: CASGPEDRAYEQYV. The CDR3 bases are TGTGCCAGCGGACCGGAGGACAGGGCCTACGAGCAGTACGTC. V is TRBV21-1 and J is TRBJ2-7; TRBD1 reflects the table's D call only, with no check against the DNA. TRBV21-1 is a known pseudogene. The CDR3 loop spans 14 amino acids.

This sequence joins TRBV13 and TRBJ2-7; D is ambiguous. This CDR3 is built from 14 residues. Germline V gene sequence: CDR1 PRHDT, CDR2 FYEKMQ (reference sequence). V was cut by 0 bases and J by 5 bases, with 11 bases left in between. The CDR3 region is CASSLGGMRDEQYV. CDR3 bases: TGTGCCAGCAGCTTAGGAGGGATGCGCGACGAGCAGTACGTC.

J is TRBJ2-1 and V is TRBV19; tentative D call: TRBD2 (5 bases). The CDR3 runs to 16 residues. CDR1 is LNHDA, CDR2 SQIVND, per germline (reference sequence). V lost 4 bases to trimming and J lost 7 bases, with 20 bases between them. The CDR3 nucleotides are TGTGCCAGTAGTAGTTTGTGGGGAGTTCTTGGGAATGAGCAGTTCTTC. Protein product: CASSSLWGVLGNEQFF.

This chain uses TRBV28 with TRBJ2-1; 13 bases are shared with TRBD2. V was pared by 4 bases and J by 6 bases, with 3 bases of the junction left unmatched. Germline lookup yields CDR1 MDHEN and CDR2 SYDVKM. The CDR3 is made up of 15 amino acids. CDR3 sequence: CASSYGTSGTNEQFF. As DNA, the CDR3 is TGTGCCAGCAGTTACGGGACTAGCGGGACCAATGAGCAGTTCTTC.

The CDR3 region has the DNA TGTGCCAGCAGTTACGGGGGGCTAGCTAATGAAAAACTGTTTTTT. Translation: CASSYGGLANEKLFF. V usage is TRBV6-2 or TRBV6-3 and J usage is TRBJ1-4; tentatively, D is TRBD1 (6 bases). Germline CDR1 reads MNHEY; CDR2 reads SVGEGT. The length of the CDR3 is 15 residues. The ends were cut back, 2 bases at V and 3 bases at J, with 10 bases in the middle.

The chain combines TRBV7-9 with TRBJ2-3; D gene uncertain. CDR3 length equals 13 residues. Between the trimmed V and J ends, which lost 4 bases and 0 bases, there was a span of 5 bases. The germline gives CDR1 SEHNR, CDR2 FQNEAQ (reference sequence). Written as DNA, the CDR3 is TGTGCCAGCAGCTATGGAAGCACAGATACGCAGTATTTT. It translates to CASSYGSTDTQYF. The variable domain in full, with the rest retrieved from reference TRBV7-9 and TRBJ2-3, is DTGVSQNPRHKITKRGQNVTFRCDPISEHNRLYWYRQTLGQGPEFLTYFQNEAQLEKSRLLSDRFSAERPKGSFSTLEIQRTEQGDSAMYLCASSYGSTDTQYFGPGTRLTVL.

CDR3 in amino acids: CASSQDLGRWAYNEQFF. The DNA of the CDR3 is TGCGCCAGCAGCCAAGATCTGGGGAGGTGGGCTTACAATGAGCAGTTCTTC. The chain recombines TRBV4-1 with TRBJ2-1, with D possibly matching TRBD2 (6 bases). CDR1 is MGHRA, CDR2 YSYEKL, per germline. The CDR3 contains 17 residues. The ends were cut back, 0 bases at V and 4 bases at J, with 16 bases in the middle.

This clone was recorded once. The genes are TRBV6-1 and TRBJ1-1; TRBD1 is a possible D gene (5 bases). The CDR3 has 16 amino acids. With 4 bases removed from V and 5 bases from J, the gap between germline ends came to 20 bases. Germline-derived CDR1 and CDR2 are MNHNS and SASEGT. CDR3 loop: CASSAWTRGMITEAFF. The CDR3 nucleotides are TGTGCCAGCAGTGCCTGGACGAGGGGTATGATAACTGAAGCTTTCTTT.

This sequence joins TRBV4-3 and TRBJ2-3; D unclear. V was clipped by 0 bases and J by 2 bases, with 12 bases between them. Germline CDR1 reads LGHNA; CDR2 reads YSLEER. The CDR3 has 16 residues. CDR3 loop: CASSQETEIPTDTQYF. In DNA, the CDR3 is TGCGCCAGCAGCCAAGAGACCGAAATACCCACAGATACGCAGTATTTT.

The J gene is TRBJ2-2, the V gene TRBV12-5; D is undetermined. Per germline, CDR1 LGHNT and CDR2 FRNRAP. The CDR3 length is 13 residues. The V gene lost 5 bases and the J gene lost 4 bases, with 8 bases spanning the gap. The CDR3 nucleotides are TGTGCTAGTGGTACCCCACCCACCGGGGAGCTGTTTTTT. Protein product: CASGTPPTGELFF.

This chain uses TRBV2 with TRBJ1-5; the D gene is possibly TRBD1 (6 bases). The CDR3 has 15 residues. Trimming stripped 8 bases from V and 4 bases from J, with 18 bases between. The germline gives CDR1 SNHLY, CDR2 FYNNEI. DNA of the CDR3: TGTGCCAGCTCTAGGGATGGGACACTGAATCAGCCCCAGCATTTT. This encodes CASSRDGTLNQPQHF.

V and J are TRBV19 and TRBJ1-4, with D possibly TRBD1 on 5 matching bases. Trimming left V 0 bases short and J 0 bases short, with 17 bases between. The CDR3 is made up of 19 amino acids. Germline CDR1 reads LNHDA; CDR2 reads SQIVND (reference sequence). CDR3 loop: CASSIDGAWQTATNEKLFF. DNA for the CDR3: TGTGCCAGTAGTATAGATGGGGCCTGGCAGACTGCAACTAATGAAAAACTGTTTTTT.

The J gene is TRBJ2-5, the V gene TRBV14, with D maybe TRBD1 (6 bases). CDR3 length: 15 amino acids. CDR1 and CDR2 from the germline V gene are SGHDN and FVKESK. The ends were cut back, 3 bases at V and 2 bases at J, with 13 bases in the middle. CDR3 residues: CASSHFRGRQETQYF. Written as DNA, the CDR3 is TGTGCCAGCAGCCACTTCAGGGGTAGGCAAGAGACCCAGTACTTC.